This TCR beta chain stems from a study of response to subunit inactivated influenza vaccine. Each CDR3 protein is one row after TCRdb ran MiXCR on the RT-PCR reads. The data hold around 540,000 distinct CDR3 sequences, with about 10% observed a single time. Regarding the study as a whole: After each seasonal influenza vaccination, few new T cells are recruited, the authors suggested.

Germline V CDR1 and CDR2: SGHTA, FQGTGA. The CDR3 has 8 residues. The V end lost 3 bases, the J end lost 11 bases, and 2 bases lay between the germline ends. This clonotype has only a few counts. Its target is unknown. The clonotype originates from a man in his forties or fifties who received an inactivated influenza vaccine. The material sequenced was PBMCs from blood, taken on the day of vaccination. The chain uses TRBV7-3 and TRBJ2-7, with D unclear. The CDR3 DNA sequence: TGTGCCAGCAGCTTTAAGTACTTC. Its translation is CASSFKYF.